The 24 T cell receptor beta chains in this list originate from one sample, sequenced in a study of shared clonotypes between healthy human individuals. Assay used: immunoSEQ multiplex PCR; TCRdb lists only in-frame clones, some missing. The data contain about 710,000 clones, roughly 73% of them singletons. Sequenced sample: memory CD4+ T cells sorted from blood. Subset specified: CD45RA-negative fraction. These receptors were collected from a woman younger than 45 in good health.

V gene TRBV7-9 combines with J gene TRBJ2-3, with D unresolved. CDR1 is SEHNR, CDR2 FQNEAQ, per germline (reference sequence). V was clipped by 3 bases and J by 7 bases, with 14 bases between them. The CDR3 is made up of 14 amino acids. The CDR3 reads CASSLAPLGYTQYF. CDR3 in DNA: TGTGCCAGCAGCTTGGCCCCCCTAGGTTATACGCAGTATTTT.

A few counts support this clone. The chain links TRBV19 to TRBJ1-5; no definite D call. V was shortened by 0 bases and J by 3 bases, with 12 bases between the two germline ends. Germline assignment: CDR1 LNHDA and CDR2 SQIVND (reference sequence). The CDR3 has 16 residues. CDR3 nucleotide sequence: TGTGCCAGTAGTATAGATCGGAACAGCTACAATCAGCCCCAGCATTTT. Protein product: CASSIDRNSYNQPQHF. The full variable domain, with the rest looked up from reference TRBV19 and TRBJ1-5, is DGGITQSPKYLFRKEGQNVTLSCEQNLNHDAMYWYRQDPGQGLRLIYYSQIVNDFQKGDIAEGYSVSREKKESFPLTVTSAQKNPTAFYLCASSIDRNSYNQPQHFGDGTRLSIL.

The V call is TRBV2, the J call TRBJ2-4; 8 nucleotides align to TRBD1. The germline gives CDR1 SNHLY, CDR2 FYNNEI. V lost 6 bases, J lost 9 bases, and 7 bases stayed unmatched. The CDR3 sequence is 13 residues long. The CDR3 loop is CASRDSTGGIQYF. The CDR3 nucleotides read TGTGCCAGCAGAGACTCAACAGGGGGCATTCAGTACTTC.

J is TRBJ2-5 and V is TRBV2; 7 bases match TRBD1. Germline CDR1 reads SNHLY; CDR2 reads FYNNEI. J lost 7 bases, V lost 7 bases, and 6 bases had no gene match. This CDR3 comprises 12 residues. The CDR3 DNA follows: TGTGCCAGCACGAGGGACAGTGTGACCCAGTACTTC. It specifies CASTRDSVTQYF.

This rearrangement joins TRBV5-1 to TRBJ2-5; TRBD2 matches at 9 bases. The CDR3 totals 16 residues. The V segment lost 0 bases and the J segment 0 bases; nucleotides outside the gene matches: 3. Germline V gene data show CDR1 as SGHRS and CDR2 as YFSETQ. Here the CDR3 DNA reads TGCGCCAGCAGCTTGGGGGCGGGAGGGTACCAAGAGACCCAGTACTTC. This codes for CASSLGAGGYQETQYF.

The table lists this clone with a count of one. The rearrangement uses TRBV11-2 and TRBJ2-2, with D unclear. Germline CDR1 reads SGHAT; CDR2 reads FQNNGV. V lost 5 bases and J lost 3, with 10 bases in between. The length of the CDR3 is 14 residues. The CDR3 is CASSHIWDTGELFF. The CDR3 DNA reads TGTGCCAGCAGCCACATTTGGGACACCGGGGAGCTGTTTTTT. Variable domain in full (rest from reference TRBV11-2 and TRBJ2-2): EAGVAQSPRYKIIEKRQSVAFWCNPISGHATLYWYQQILGQGPKLLIQFQNNGVVDDSQLPKDRFSAERLKGVDSTLKIQPAKLEDSAVYLCASSHIWDTGELFFGEGSRLTVL.

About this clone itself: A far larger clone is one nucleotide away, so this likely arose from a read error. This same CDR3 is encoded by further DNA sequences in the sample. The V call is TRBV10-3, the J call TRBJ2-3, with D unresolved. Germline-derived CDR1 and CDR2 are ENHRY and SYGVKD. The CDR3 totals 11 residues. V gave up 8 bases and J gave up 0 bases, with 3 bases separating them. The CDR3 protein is CAIRSTDTQYF. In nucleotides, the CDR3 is TGTGCCATCCGGAGCACAGATACGCAGTATTTT.

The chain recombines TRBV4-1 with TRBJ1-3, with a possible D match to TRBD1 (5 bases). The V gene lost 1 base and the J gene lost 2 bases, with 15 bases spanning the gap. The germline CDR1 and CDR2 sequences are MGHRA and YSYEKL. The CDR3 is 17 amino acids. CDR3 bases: TGCGCCAGCAGCCAAGGCAGGGCCAGGGACCCTGGAAACACCATATATTTT. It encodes CASSQGRARDPGNTIYF.

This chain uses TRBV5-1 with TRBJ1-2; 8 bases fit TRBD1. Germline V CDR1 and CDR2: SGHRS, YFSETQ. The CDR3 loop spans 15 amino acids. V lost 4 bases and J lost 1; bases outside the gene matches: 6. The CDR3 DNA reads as TGCGCCAGCAGCCCCTGGACAGGGATTAACTATGGCTACACCTTC. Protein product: CASSPWTGINYGYTF.

The CDR3, as DNA: TGTGCCAGCCTAACCGGGACCCTGGGGGAGCAGTACTTC. It yields the protein CASLTGTLGEQYF. This chain joins TRBV28 and TRBJ2-7; possibly TRBD1 or TRBD2 for D (5 bases each). Germline-derived CDR1 and CDR2 are MDHEN and SYDVKM. This CDR3 has 13 residues. Trimming left V 8 bases short and J 7 bases short, with 18 bases between.

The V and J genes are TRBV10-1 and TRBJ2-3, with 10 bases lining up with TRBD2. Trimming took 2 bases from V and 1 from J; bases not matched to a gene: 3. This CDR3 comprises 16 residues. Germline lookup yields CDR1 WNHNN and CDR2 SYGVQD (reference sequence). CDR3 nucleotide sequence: TGCGCCAGCAGTGAGGTAGCGGGAGGACGCACAGATACGCAGTATTTT. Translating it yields CASSEVAGGRTDTQYF.

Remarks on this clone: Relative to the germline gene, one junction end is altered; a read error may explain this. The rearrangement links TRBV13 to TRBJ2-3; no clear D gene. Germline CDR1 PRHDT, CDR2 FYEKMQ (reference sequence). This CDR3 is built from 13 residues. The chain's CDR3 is CASSLSRPDKQYF. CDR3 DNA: TGTGCCAGCAGCTTAAGTCGACCAGATAAGCAGTATTTT.

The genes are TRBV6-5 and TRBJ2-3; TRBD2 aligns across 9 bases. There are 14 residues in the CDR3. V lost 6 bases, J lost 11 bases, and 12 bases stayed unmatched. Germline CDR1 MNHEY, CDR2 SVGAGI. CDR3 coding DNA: TGTGCCAGCAGCCAAACCCAGAATAGCGGGAGGCAGTATTTT. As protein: CASSQTQNSGRQYF.

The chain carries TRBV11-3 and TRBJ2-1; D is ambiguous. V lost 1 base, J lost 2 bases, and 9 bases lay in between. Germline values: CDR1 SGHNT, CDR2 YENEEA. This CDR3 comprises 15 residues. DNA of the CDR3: TGTGCCAGCAGCTTAGGGGATGGCCCCTACAATGAGCAGTTCTTC. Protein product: CASSLGDGPYNEQFF.

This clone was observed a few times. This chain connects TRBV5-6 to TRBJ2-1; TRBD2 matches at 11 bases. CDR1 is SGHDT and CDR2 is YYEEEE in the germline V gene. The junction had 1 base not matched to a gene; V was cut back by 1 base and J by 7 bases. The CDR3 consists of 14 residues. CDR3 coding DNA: TGTGCCAGCAGCTTGCGACTAGCGGGGAATGAGCAGTTCTTC. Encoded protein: CASSLRLAGNEQFF.

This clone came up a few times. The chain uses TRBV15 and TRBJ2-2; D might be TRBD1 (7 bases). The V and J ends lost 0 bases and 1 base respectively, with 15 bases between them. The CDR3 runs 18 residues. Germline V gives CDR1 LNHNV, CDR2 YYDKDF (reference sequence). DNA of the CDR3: TGTGCCACCAGCAGAGATCAGGGGGGCCTACTGAACACCGGGGAGCTGTTTTTT. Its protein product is CATSRDQGGLLNTGELFF.

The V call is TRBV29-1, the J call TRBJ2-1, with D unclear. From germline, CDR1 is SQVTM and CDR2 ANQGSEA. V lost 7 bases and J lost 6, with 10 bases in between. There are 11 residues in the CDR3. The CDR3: CSDRHSNEQFF. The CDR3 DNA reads TGCAGCGACCGACACTCCAATGAGCAGTTCTTC.

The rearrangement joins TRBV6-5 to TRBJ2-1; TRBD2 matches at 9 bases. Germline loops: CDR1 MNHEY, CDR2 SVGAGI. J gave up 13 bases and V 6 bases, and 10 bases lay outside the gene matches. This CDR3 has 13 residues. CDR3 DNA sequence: TGTGCCAGCAGCCCCAACCGTAGCGGGAGACAGTTCTTC. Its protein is CASSPNRSGRQFF.

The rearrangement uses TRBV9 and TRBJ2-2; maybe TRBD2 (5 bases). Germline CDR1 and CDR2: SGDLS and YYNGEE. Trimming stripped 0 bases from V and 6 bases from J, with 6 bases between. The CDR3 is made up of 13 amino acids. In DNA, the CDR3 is TGTGCCAGCAGCGTAGGGAGGTCCGGGGAGCTGTTTTTT. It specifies CASSVGRSGELFF. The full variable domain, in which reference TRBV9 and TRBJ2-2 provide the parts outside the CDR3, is DSGVTQTPKHLITATGQRVTLRCSPRSGDLSVYWYQQSLDQGLQFLIQYYNGEERAKGNILERFSAQQFPDLHSELNLSSLELGDSALYFCASSVGRSGELFFGEGSRLTVL.

The CDR3, as DNA: TGCGCCAGCAGCACCATGAATCCTCAGACCCAGTACTTC. Its translation: CASSTMNPQTQYF. The rearrangement links TRBV5-1 to TRBJ2-5, with D unresolved. The CDR3 consists of 13 residues. Trimming removed 4 bases from V and 6 bases from J, with 13 bases in between. CDR1 is SGHRS, CDR2 YFSETQ, per germline.

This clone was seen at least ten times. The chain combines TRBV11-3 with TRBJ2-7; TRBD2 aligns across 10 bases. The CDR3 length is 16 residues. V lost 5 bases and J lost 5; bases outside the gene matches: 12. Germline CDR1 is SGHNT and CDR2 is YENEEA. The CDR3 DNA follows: TGTGCCAGCAGCCCAATTCTCCTAGCGGGAGAGCACGAGCAGTACTTC. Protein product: CASSPILLAGEHEQYF.

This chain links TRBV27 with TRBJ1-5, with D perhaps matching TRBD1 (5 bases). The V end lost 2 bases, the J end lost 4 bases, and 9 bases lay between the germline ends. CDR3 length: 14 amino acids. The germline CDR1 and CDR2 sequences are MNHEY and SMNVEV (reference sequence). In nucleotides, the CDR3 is TGTGCCAGCAGTTTAATGGGGGAGAATCAGCCCCAGCATTTT. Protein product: CASSLMGENQPQHF.

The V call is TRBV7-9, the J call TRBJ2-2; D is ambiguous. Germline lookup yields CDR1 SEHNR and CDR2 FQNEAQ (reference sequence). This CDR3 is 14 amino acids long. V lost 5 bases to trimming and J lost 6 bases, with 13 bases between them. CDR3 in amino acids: CASSPRRLAGELFF. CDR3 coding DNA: TGTGCCAGCAGCCCCAGAAGGCTCGCCGGGGAGCTGTTTTTT. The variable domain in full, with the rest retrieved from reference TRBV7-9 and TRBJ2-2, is DTGVSQNPRHKITKRGQNVTFRCDPISEHNRLYWYRQTLGQGPEFLTYFQNEAQLEKSRLLSDRFSAERPKGSFSTLEIQRTEQGDSAMYLCASSPRRLAGELFFGEGSRLTVL.

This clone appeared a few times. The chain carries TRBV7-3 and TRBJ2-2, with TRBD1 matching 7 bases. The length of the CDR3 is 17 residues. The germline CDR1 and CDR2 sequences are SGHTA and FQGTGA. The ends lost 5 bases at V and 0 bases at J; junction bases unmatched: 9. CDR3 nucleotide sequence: TGTGCCAGCAGCGGGACAGCTTCATTGGCGAACACCGGGGAGCTGTTTTTT. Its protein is CASSGTASLANTGELFF.